The source of this T cell receptor beta chain is a study of blood T cell repertoires in COVID-19. Study-wide context: There were acute and convalescent COVID-19 samples, and they came from the United States, Italy and Spain. Nucleic acid was either cDNA or gDNA, and it came from T cells, B-cell-depleted T cells, or PBMCs.

Germline CDR1 reads SEHNR; CDR2 reads FQNEAQ (reference sequence). The CDR3 sequence is 18 residues long. The trim removed 7 bases at V and 2 bases at J, leaving 12 bases unmatched. Source study methods: Estimated nucleated cell counts came from reference gene primer amplification. Sequenced by immunoSEQ multiplex PCR; TCRdb stores in-frame clones only, minus some. V and J calls and clone size are those listed in that table; D and trimming were worked out from the DNA. The data contain roughly 100,000 clones, about 80% of them singletons. What was sequenced was peripheral blood. The V gene is TRBV7-9, the J gene TRBJ2-6, with 9 bases that match TRBD1. This clonotype was sampled from a human donor in a cohort sampled during active COVID-19. CDR3 region: CASTPGTGLTTGANVLTF. CDR3 sequence (DNA): TGTGCCAGCACCCCCGGGACAGGGTTGACTACTGGGGCCAACGTCCTGACTTTC.